These 15 T cell receptor beta chains were sequenced from one sample in a study of early T cells in non-severe SARS-CoV-2 infection. TCRdb used MiXCR to reprocess the 5' RACE reads, holding one entry per CDR3 protein. The data show tens of thousands of distinct CDR3 sequences, around 9.3% seen once. Sequencing was done on a sample of whole blood. These receptors all stem from an adult who was a healthcare worker with PCR-confirmed SARS-CoV-2 infection or an uninfected control (not recorded which).

The rearrangement joins TRBV12-3 or TRBV12-4 to TRBJ1-2; 10 bases align to TRBD1. The CDR3 spans 13 residues. J was trimmed by 11 bases and V by 6 bases; bases with no gene match: 9. The CDR3 loop is CASSPGTGDLYTF. The CDR3 DNA sequence: TGTGCCAGCAGCCCCGGGACAGGGGATTTGTACACCTTC.

This clonotype has ten or more counts. The V call is TRBV27, the J call TRBJ2-2, with 9 bases matching TRBD1. The V gene end was trimmed by 8 bases and the J gene end by 6 bases; junction bases not matched to a gene: 10. Germline-derived CDR1 and CDR2 are MNHEY and SMNVEV (reference sequence). The CDR3 runs 15 residues. The CDR3 sequence: CASLKQGAVPGELFF. CDR3 bases: TGTGCCAGCTTGAAACAGGGGGCTGTTCCCGGGGAGCTGTTTTTT.

This clonotype has only a few counts. In DNA form, the CDR3 reads TGCGCCAGCAGCCAAGATGCGGACACCGGATATGGAAACATTCAGTACTTC. It specifies CASSQDADTGYGNIQYF. The genes are TRBV4-3 and TRBJ2-4, with D perhaps TRBD1 (5 bases). The germline V gene has CDR1 LGHNA and CDR2 YSLEER. The CDR3 is made up of 17 amino acids. V was clipped by 0 bases and J by 6 bases, with 18 bases between them.

This clonotype was seen a few times. This chain connects TRBV4-1 to TRBJ2-7, with no clear D. There are 13 residues in the CDR3. V was cut by 0 bases and J by 6 bases, with 9 bases left in between. The germline V gene has CDR1 MGHRA and CDR2 YSYEKL. Here the CDR3 DNA reads TGCGCCAGCAGCCAAGATACCCCCCGCGAGCAGTACTTC. This sequence encodes CASSQDTPREQYF.

The sample holds many counts of this clonotype. The CDR3 spells CASSAGGLGSPLHF. The CDR3 DNA is TGTGCCAGCAGCGCAGGGGGCTTGGGATCACCCCTCCACTTT. V gene TRBV9 combines with J gene TRBJ1-6; 8 bases match TRBD1. CDR1 is SGDLS and CDR2 is YYNGEE in the germline V gene. With 3 bases clipped from V and 10 bases from J, the junction kept 6 bases outside the gene matches. The CDR3 sequence is 14 residues long.

This clonotype was detected many times. The V gene is TRBV30, the J gene TRBJ1-6; D may be TRBD1 (5 bases). From germline, CDR1 is GTSNPN and CDR2 SVGIG (reference sequence). The CDR3 covers 12 residues. Trimming removed 3 bases at V and 10 bases at J, with 10 bases between. In DNA form, the CDR3 reads TGTGCCTGGAGCAGGGAAGAATCACCCCTCCACTTT. Translation gives CAWSREESPLHF.

This clonotype has a handful of counts. J is TRBJ2-4 and V is TRBV29-1; a weak D match, TRBD1 (5 bases). Trimming removed 6 bases from V and 6 bases from J, with 18 bases in between. Germline V lookup: CDR1 SQVTM, CDR2 ANQGSEA. CDR3 size: 14 residues. The CDR3 is CSVPPPRERNIQYF. The DNA of the CDR3 is TGCAGCGTCCCCCCCCCCAGGGAAAGAAACATTCAGTACTTC.

This clonotype was counted many times. The CDR3 is CASSPPLAGAPYEQYF. For the CDR3, the DNA is TGTGCCAGCTCACCACCCCTAGCGGGGGCTCCCTACGAGCAGTACTTC. J is TRBJ2-7 and V is TRBV18, with 10 bases identical to TRBD2. CDR1 is KGHSH and CDR2 is LQKENI in the germline V gene. The trim removed 0 bases at V and 2 bases at J, leaving 4 bases unmatched. The CDR3 spans 16 residues. Based on the CDR3 plus reference TRBV18 and TRBJ2-7, the full variable domain is NAGVMQNPRHLVRRRGQEARLRCSPMKGHSHVYWYRQLPEEGLKFMVYLQKENIIDESGMPKERFSAEFPKEGPSILRIQQVVRGDSAAYFCASSPPLAGAPYEQYFGPGTRLTVT.

The chain joins TRBV7-6 to TRBJ2-1; no definite D call. V was shortened by 6 bases and J by 7 bases, with 16 bases between the two germline ends. Germline V gene lookup returns CDR1 SGHVS and CDR2 FNYEAQ. The CDR3 is 14 residues long. The CDR3 reads CASSKSPQGNEQFF. The CDR3 DNA reads as TGTGCCAGCAGTAAGTCGCCGCAAGGAAATGAGCAGTTCTTC. Full variable domain (outside the CDR3, taken from reference TRBV7-6 and TRBJ2-1): GAGVSQSPRYKVTKRGQDVALRCDPISGHVSLYWYRQALGQGPEFLTYFNYEAQQDKSGLPNDRFSAERPEGSISTLTIQRTEQRDSAMYRCASSKSPQGNEQFFGPGTRLTVL.

The rearrangement links TRBV11-1 to TRBJ2-1, with a weak D call TRBD1 (6 bases). Germline values: CDR1 SGHAT, CDR2 FQDESV (reference sequence). Trimming took 8 bases from V and 0 from J, leaving 11 bases between them. The CDR3 covers 14 residues. The CDR3 DNA follows: TGTGCCAGCGGGGGCAGGAGCTCCTACAATGAGCAGTTCTTC. It codes for CASGGRSSYNEQFF.

This clonotype was found many times. The chain combines TRBV6-2 or TRBV6-3 with TRBJ2-1; no definite D call. CDR3 length equals 14 residues. The V and J ends lost 0 bases and 0 bases respectively, with 3 bases between them. Germline V gene lookup returns CDR1 MNHEY and CDR2 SVGEGT. The CDR3 sequence: CASSYSSSYNEQFF. The CDR3 DNA follows: TGTGCCAGCAGTTACTCGAGCTCCTACAATGAGCAGTTCTTC.

This clonotype was observed a handful of times. The V and J genes are TRBV29-1 and TRBJ1-1; unclear D gene. The germline V gene encodes CDR1 SQVTM and CDR2 ANQGSEA. Trimming stripped 4 bases from V and 7 bases from J, with 7 bases between. This CDR3 spans 10 amino acids. The CDR3 reads CSVGHLEAFF. CDR3 DNA sequence: TGCAGCGTTGGACATCTTGAAGCTTTCTTT.

Many counts were recorded for this clonotype. The chain couples TRBV9 to TRBJ2-3, with D perhaps TRBD1 (6 bases). Trimming took 0 bases from V and 4 from J, leaving 21 bases between them. Germline lookup yields CDR1 SGDLS and CDR2 YYNGEE. The CDR3 totals 18 residues. Here the CDR3 DNA reads TGTGCCAGCAGCGTAGTTACAGGGTCATCAGTCGTCCCAGATACGCAGTATTTT. It specifies CASSVVTGSSVVPDTQYF. The full variable domain, its missing parts supplied by reference TRBV9 and TRBJ2-3, is DSGVTQTPKHLITATGQRVTLRCSPRSGDLSVYWYQQSLDQGLQFLIQYYNGEERAKGNILERFSAQQFPDLHSELNLSSLELGDSALYFCASSVVTGSSVVPDTQYFGPGTRLTVL.

This clonotype was counted between two and nine times. The V gene is TRBV6-1, the J gene TRBJ2-4; D remains ambiguous. This CDR3 comprises 13 residues. Germline values: CDR1 MNHNS, CDR2 SASEGT. The germline V and J ends were trimmed by 2 bases and 4 bases, with 6 bases remaining between them. CDR3 DNA sequence: TGTGCCAGCAGTGAACCAAGAAAAAACATTCAGTACTTC. It encodes CASSEPRKNIQYF.

This clonotype was detected ten times or more. J is TRBJ2-3 and V is TRBV19; 13 bases are shared with TRBD2. Germline-derived CDR1 and CDR2 are LNHDA and SQIVND (reference sequence). CDR3 length: 16 residues. V was clipped by 6 bases and J by 2 bases; unmatched bases: 5. CDR3 region: CASSLLAGGLTDTQYF. CDR3 coding DNA: TGTGCCAGTAGCCTACTAGCGGGAGGGCTCACAGATACGCAGTATTTT.